The 7 T cell receptor beta chains given below trace back to one sample, sequenced in a study of early T cells in non-severe SARS-CoV-2 infection. TCRdb independently ran MiXCR on the 5' RACE reads; one entry per CDR3 protein. The repertoire includes about 89,000 distinct CDR3 sequences, roughly 14% of them detected once, and approximately 0.5% sits in the top ten. The specimen sequenced was whole blood. The receptor source for this set is an adult who was a healthcare worker with PCR-confirmed SARS-CoV-2 infection or an uninfected control (not recorded which).

A few counts support this clonotype. The gene calls are TRBV12-3 or TRBV12-4 and TRBJ2-1; D gene unclear. Deletions cut 7 bases from V and 7 bases from J, with 11 bases between. This CDR3 contains 12 residues. The CDR3 reads CASTPVGNEQFF. Written as DNA, the CDR3 is TGTGCCAGCACCCCGGTCGGAAATGAGCAGTTCTTC.

This clonotype occurred a few times. J is TRBJ1-2 and V is TRBV7-2; no reliable D call. Germline values: CDR1 SGHTA, CDR2 FQGNSA. Trimming took off 7 bases at V and 1 base at J, with 7 bases between the two ends. The length of the CDR3 is 12 residues. The CDR3 region has the DNA TGTGCCAGCAAAGTTAGTAACTATGGCTACACCTTC. Encoded protein: CASKVSNYGYTF.

The chain couples TRBV10-3 to TRBJ1-5; maybe TRBD1 (6 bases). Germline values: CDR1 ENHRY, CDR2 SYGVKD. The ends were cut back, 3 bases at V and 6 bases at J, with 15 bases in the middle. The CDR3 loop spans 15 amino acids. The CDR3 loop is CAISESGGAGQPQHF. DNA of the CDR3: TGTGCCATCAGTGAAAGCGGGGGCGCGGGTCAGCCCCAGCATTTT.

This clonotype has just a few counts. V is TRBV5-1 and J is TRBJ2-7; 8 positions agree with TRBD2. V gave up 7 bases and J gave up 6 bases; unmatched junction bases: 9. Germline V gene lookup returns CDR1 SGHRS and CDR2 YFSETQ. This CDR3 has 13 residues. CDR3 nucleotide sequence: TGCGCCAGCTCCCGGGGGGGGTTTAGCGAGCAGTACGTC. It translates to CASSRGGFSEQYV.

This clonotype was observed a few times. The chain is built from TRBV29-1 and TRBJ2-7, with a possible D match to TRBD1 (6 bases). Deletions cut 7 bases from V and 7 bases from J, with 23 bases between. From germline, CDR1 is SQVTM and CDR2 ANQGSEA. The length of the CDR3 is 14 residues. DNA for the CDR3: TGCAGCGCCAAAACCGGGACACCCTTATTTGAGCAGTACGTC. This gives the protein CSAKTGTPLFEQYV.

V gene TRBV7-2 combines with J gene TRBJ1-4, with 8 positions matching TRBD1. Germline V lookup: CDR1 SGHTA, CDR2 FQGNSA. Trimming took 5 bases from V and 6 from J; bases not matched to a gene: 5. The CDR3 is made up of 14 amino acids. The CDR3 DNA reads as TGTGCCAGCAGCACAGGACAGGGACATGAAAAACTGTTTTTT. Translating it yields CASSTGQGHEKLFF.

This chain uses TRBV13 with TRBJ2-4, with 8 bases fitting TRBD2. Germline assignment: CDR1 PRHDT and CDR2 FYEKMQ (reference sequence). The CDR3 is made up of 14 amino acids. V shed 5 bases, J shed 7 bases, and the junction held 7 bases outside the gene matches. CDR3 in amino acids: CASSDRTSRNIQYF. The DNA for the CDR3 is TGTGCCAGCAGCGATCGGACTAGCCGGAACATTCAGTACTTC.